The 8 T cell receptor beta chains listed next were all sequenced from one sample in a study of blood T cell repertoires in COVID-19 (dated by TCRdb to about 2020). Preparation of the library involved the immunoSEQ multiplex PCR assay. This immuneACCESS table, as held by TCRdb, lists in-frame sequences with V and J called but not all clones. Of the missing ones, under half trace to an unresolved V gene in checked studies; the others have no known cause. In this sample the table shows hundreds of thousands of clones, 85% to 90% of which occur a single time. Roughly 8.3% of the sample is held by the ten biggest clonotypes. Sequencing was carried out using peripheral blood. The origin of the receptors is a woman between 45 and 60 years old with COVID-19, enrolled during active disease.

CDR3 protein: CASSEGGGPYNEQFF. CDR3 nucleotides: TGTGCCAGCAGTGAAGGCGGGGGCCCCTACAATGAGCAGTTCTTC. V usage is TRBV6-4 and J usage is TRBJ2-1; a weak D match, TRBD2 (7 bases). V dropped 3 bases and J dropped 2 bases, with 11 bases sitting between them. This CDR3 has 15 amino acids. Looked up from germline, CDR1 is MRHNA and CDR2 is SNTAGT.

As to this clone: A read error is the likely source, as a far larger clone sits one nucleotide away. This sample also contains other DNA sequences that code for the same CDR3. The chain couples TRBV11-3 to TRBJ1-1; 9 bases line up with TRBD1. CDR1 is SGHNT and CDR2 is YENEEA in the germline V gene. Losses at the gene ends were 3 bases for V and 1 base for J; bases not matched to a gene: 0. The CDR3 is made up of 14 amino acids. CDR3 sequence reads: CASSLGQGNTEAFF. CDR3 nucleotide sequence: TGTGCCAGCAGCTTGGGACAGGGGAACACTGAAGCTTTCTTT.

The V call is TRBV12-5, the J call TRBJ1-2; D uncertain. The CDR3 contains 12 residues. V was trimmed by 5 bases and J by 7 bases, leaving 11 bases between them. Germline values: CDR1 LGHNT, CDR2 FRNRAP. This chain's CDR3 is CASGTHGGGYTF. CDR3 nucleotides: TGTGCTAGTGGTACCCATGGAGGTGGCTACACCTTC.

The chain has TRBV5-5 and TRBJ1-1; 7 nucleotides agree with TRBD1. The CDR3 contains 14 residues. Germline loops: CDR1 SGHKS, CDR2 YYEKEE (reference sequence). Trimming took 4 bases from V and 4 from J; bases not matched to a gene: 7. The CDR3 protein is CASSLEGAGTEAFF. As DNA, the CDR3 is TGTGCCAGCAGCCTGGAGGGGGCTGGCACTGAAGCTTTCTTT.

This chain connects TRBV5-6 to TRBJ1-3; no definite D call. Germline-derived CDR1 and CDR2 are SGHDT and YYEEEE. CDR3 length: 15 residues. Trimming removed 2 bases from V and 0 bases from J, with 9 bases in between. The CDR3 loop reads CASSLQSSSGNTIYF. In DNA, the CDR3 is TGTGCCAGCAGCTTACAAAGTTCCTCTGGAAACACCATATATTTT.

The chain employs TRBV28 and TRBJ2-1; the D gene is possibly TRBD1 (6 bases). CDR3 length: 13 residues. V was cut by 3 bases and J by 8 bases, with 11 bases left in between. The germline CDR1 and CDR2 sequences are MDHEN and SYDVKM. The DNA for the CDR3 is TGTGCCAGCAGTTTCCAACCAGGGGATGAGCAGTTCTTC. Protein sequence: CASSFQPGDEQFF.

V and J are TRBV6-2 or TRBV6-3 and TRBJ2-1; 15 bases map to TRBD2. The CDR3 has 15 residues. Per germline, CDR1 MNHEY and CDR2 SVGEGT. V lost 5 bases, J lost 7 bases, and 3 bases stayed unmatched. The CDR3 loop is CASSKGLAGGNEQFF. CDR3 DNA sequence: TGTGCCAGCAGTAAGGGACTAGCGGGGGGAAATGAGCAGTTCTTC.

V usage is TRBV7-3 and J usage is TRBJ1-1, with a weak D call TRBD1 (6 bases). The CDR3 is 13 amino acids. V lost 5 bases and J lost 5, with 12 bases in between. Germline values: CDR1 SGHTA, CDR2 FQGTGA. The CDR3 sequence: CASSQQGGTEAFF. CDR3 nucleotides: TGTGCCAGCAGCCAACAGGGTGGGACTGAAGCTTTCTTT. The full variable domain, rest sourced from reference TRBV7-3 and TRBJ1-1, is GAGVSQTPSNKVTEKGKYVELRCDPISGHTALYWYRQSLGQGPEFLIYFQGTGAADDSGLPNDRFFAVRPEGSVSTLKIQRTERGDSAVYLCASSQQGGTEAFFGQGTRLTVV.